The text below deals with one TCR beta chain. The data were produced by immunoSEQ multiplex PCR, yet TCRdb's version contains in-frame clones alone and is incomplete. This repertoire shows 1,400 or so clones, roughly 80% found once; its top ten account for roughly 13%. This sample is drawn from a study of T cell repertoires in ileal Crohn's disease. Germline V gene lookup returns CDR1 SGHAT and CDR2 FQNNGV. Trimming left V 0 bases short and J 0 bases short, with 12 bases between. The CDR3 runs 16 residues. Sequenced input: ileal tissue. This clonotype was obtained from an adult with Crohn's disease. The chain combines TRBV11-2 with TRBJ2-7, with D hard to call. CDR3 coding DNA: TGTGCCAGCAGCTTAGATCTGGCTAGGCCCTCCTACGAGCAGTACTTC. As protein: CASSLDLARPSYEQYF.